Presented here are 22 T cell receptor beta chains from one specimen sequenced in a study of human T cells and chemical hapten exposure (dated by TCRdb to the early 2020s). Libraries were prepared through RACE. The sequencer listed for this sample is NextSeq 500. TCRdb trimmed public reads at Q25 via fastp, called clones via MiXCR and kept in-frame beta chains. Under each unique CDR3 protein, matching rows form one entry showing the most common genes and DNA. Counted in this sample were about 190,000 distinct CDR3 sequences; under 30% of them appeared once. The biggest ten clones account for over 2% of the sample. Interpreted using the paper, the time point label stands for: patch test 3, about 24 weeks after DPC sensitization. Reading the label with the study, this specimen's treatment or condition is: therapeutic diphenylcyclopropenone sensitization with weekly scalp DPC. The sequenced sample was whole blood, obtained in connection with sensitization to the hapten diphenylcyclopropenone (DPC). These receptors came from a woman aged 40 to 50 with alopecia areata. Some clones in this sample may be carry-over from other donors' samples.

This chain joins TRBV29-1 and TRBJ1-1; possible D gene TRBD1, 6 bases. Germline-derived CDR1 and CDR2 are SQVTM and ANQGSEA. The CDR3 is 15 residues long. Deletions cut 6 bases from V and 3 bases from J, with 20 bases between. CDR3 nucleotide sequence: TGCAGCGTCAAAACAGGGTCCGGGTCGTACACTGAAGCTTTCTTT. The encoded protein is CSVKTGSGSYTEAFF. Filled out from reference TRBV29-1 and TRBJ1-1, the complete variable domain reads SAVISQKPSRDICQRGTSLTIQCQVDSQVTMMFWYRQQPGQSLTLIATANQGSEATYESGFVIDKFPISRPNLTFSTLTVSNMSPEDSSIYLCSVKTGSGSYTEAFFGQGTRLTVV.

This clonotype was picked up a small number of times. This chain links TRBV12-3 or TRBV12-4 with TRBJ1-1, with TRBD1 matching 8 bases. The CDR3 is made up of 15 amino acids. The V gene end was trimmed by 5 bases and the J gene end by 1 base; junction bases not matched to a gene: 6. CDR3 protein: CASSIAGTGNTEAFF. The CDR3 nucleotides are TGTGCCAGCAGTATCGCCGGGACAGGGAACACTGAAGCTTTCTTT.

This clonotype was found a few times. The chain couples TRBV12-3 or TRBV12-4 to TRBJ2-1, with D possibly being TRBD1 (6 bases). This CDR3 is 14 amino acids long. V was clipped by 6 bases and J by 9 bases, with 18 bases between them. Here the CDR3 reads CASSWPGQGLEQFF. DNA of the CDR3: TGTGCCAGCAGCTGGCCGGGACAAGGTCTTGAGCAGTTCTTC.

The chain employs TRBV20-1 and TRBJ2-2; D remains ambiguous. The CDR3 contains 21 residues. Per germline, CDR1 DFQATT and CDR2 SNEGSKA (reference sequence). The ends were cut back, 0 bases at V and 3 bases at J, with 29 bases in the middle. CDR3 loop: CSARDLTPRPQRRTDTGELFF. The CDR3 DNA sequence: TGCAGTGCTAGAGATTTAACCCCTCGCCCCCAGAGGCGAACAGACACCGGGGAGCTGTTTTTT.

V usage is TRBV7-2 and J usage is TRBJ2-3; D remains unclear. This CDR3 has 14 amino acids. Germline CDR1 is SGHTA and CDR2 is FQGNSA. V shed 1 base and J shed 5 bases, with 10 bases lying between them. The chain's CDR3 is CASSLGLAEDTQYF. The CDR3, as DNA: TGTGCCAGCAGCTTAGGCCTCGCGGAAGATACGCAGTATTTT.

This clonotype was seen only a few times. This sequence joins TRBV27 and TRBJ1-6, with D possibly being TRBD1 (5 bases). This CDR3 contains 14 residues. Trimming took off 1 base at V and 7 bases at J, with 8 bases between the two ends. CDR1 MNHEY and CDR2 SMNVEV come from the germline V gene (reference sequence). The CDR3 here is CASSLFGGNSPLHF. The CDR3 region has the DNA TGTGCCAGCAGTTTATTCGGGGGGAATTCACCCCTCCACTTT.

The rearrangement uses TRBV7-3 and TRBJ2-1; D is unresolved. The V gene's germline CDR1 is SGHTA and CDR2 FQGTGA. V was trimmed by 5 bases and J by 7 bases, leaving 15 bases between them. The CDR3 runs to 14 residues. The CDR3 coding sequence is TGTGCCAGCAGCCCAAACCAGTTTGGTAATGAGCAGTTCTTC. Amino acids: CASSPNQFGNEQFF.

The V call is TRBV7-9, the J call TRBJ1-1; weak D call: TRBD1 (5 bases). Germline V gene lookup returns CDR1 SEHNR and CDR2 FQNEAQ (reference sequence). This CDR3 is 18 amino acids long. V was pared by 3 bases and J by 3 bases, with 23 bases between. CDR3 sequence (DNA): TGTGCCAGCAGCTTTTCACATGGGCAGACCCTGGGGGACACTGAAGCTTTCTTT. This codes for CASSFSHGQTLGDTEAFF.

The rearrangement uses TRBV6-4 and TRBJ1-1, with D unresolved. Trimming took off 2 bases at V and 0 bases at J, with 7 bases between the two ends. Germline CDR1 and CDR2: MRHNA and SNTAGT. The CDR3 covers 14 residues. The CDR3 sequence is CASSDTPMNTEAFF. For the CDR3, the DNA is TGTGCCAGCAGTGACACCCCTATGAACACTGAAGCTTTCTTT.

The rearrangement uses TRBV21-1 and TRBJ2-7; no check of the table's D call, TRBD1, against the DNA was made. TRBV21-1 is an annotated pseudogene. The CDR3 is made up of 14 amino acids. The CDR3 bases are TGTGCCAGCAGCACTAGACAGCTTCGATACGAGCAGTACTTC. Translation: CASSTRQLRYEQYF.

A few counts support this clonotype. This CDR3 is CSVAQGSYEQYF. The CDR3 DNA sequence: TGCAGCGTTGCACAGGGGAGCTACGAGCAGTACTTC. The rearrangement joins TRBV29-1 to TRBJ2-7; TRBD1 matches 7 bases. V trimming: 4 bases; J trimming: 3 bases; junction bases outside the gene matches: 3. The length of the CDR3 is 12 residues. Germline CDR1 reads SQVTM; CDR2 reads ANQGSEA.

The chain employs TRBV20-1 and TRBJ2-3, with 10 bases fitting TRBD1. The germline gives CDR1 DFQATT, CDR2 SNEGSKA (reference sequence). V was pared by 5 bases and J by 3 bases, with 5 bases of the junction left unmatched. This CDR3 contains 14 residues. The CDR3 DNA is TGCAGTGCTGTCGGACAGGGGGGGACAGATACGCAGTATTTT. It translates to CSAVGQGGTDTQYF.

The V gene is TRBV7-9, the J gene TRBJ2-6, with D uncertain. This CDR3 has 15 residues. The V gene's germline CDR1 is SEHNR and CDR2 FQNEAQ (reference sequence). Trimming stripped 5 bases from V and 0 bases from J, with 8 bases between. The CDR3 DNA is TGTGCCAGCAGCGTTTTACCCTCTGGGGCCAACGTCCTGACTTTC. It codes for CASSVLPSGANVLTF.

This chain joins TRBV12-3 or TRBV12-4 and TRBJ2-7; the D is unclear. Trimming took 4 bases from V and 0 from J, leaving 22 bases between them. CDR3 length: 18 residues. This chain's CDR3 is CASSSRWAGLLVSYEQYF. Here the CDR3 DNA reads TGTGCCAGCAGTTCCCGCTGGGCAGGTCTACTCGTCTCCTACGAGCAGTACTTC.

This clonotype was detected only once. This chain uses TRBV11-1 with TRBJ2-3; maybe TRBD2 (6 bases). Deletions cut 3 bases from V and 3 bases from J, with 19 bases between. Germline lookup yields CDR1 SGHAT and CDR2 FQDESV (reference sequence). The CDR3 consists of 17 residues. The CDR3 DNA follows: TGTGCCAGCAGCTTGCGACGCGGCGGGATTGAAACAGATACGCAGTATTTT. Its protein is CASSLRRGGIETDTQYF.

Concerning this clonotype: One junction end does not reproduce the germline sequence, and a read error may be involved. The chain employs TRBV10-3 and TRBJ1-3; D not resolved. This CDR3 has 12 residues. Germline-derived CDR1 and CDR2 are ENHRY and SYGVKD. The CDR3 sequence: CAISPPTNTVYF. The CDR3 region has the DNA TGTGCCATCAGCCCTCCGACTAACACCGTATATTTT.

A few counts support this clonotype. V is TRBV6-2 or TRBV6-3 and J is TRBJ2-5; D is perhaps TRBD1 (6 bases). CDR1 and CDR2 (germline): MNHEY, SVGEGT. Trimming took 0 bases from V and 1 from J, leaving 12 bases between them. This CDR3 spans 16 amino acids. Here the CDR3 DNA reads TGTGCCAGCAGTTACTCCCTGACAGGATCCCAAGAGACCCAGTACTTC. Translated: CASSYSLTGSQETQYF.

This clonotype was counted between two and nine times. The rearrangement links TRBV2 to TRBJ2-5; D is ambiguous. V lost 6 bases to trimming and J lost 1 base, with 6 bases between them. The CDR3 runs 12 residues. CDR1 is SNHLY, CDR2 FYNNEI, per germline. CDR3 coding DNA: TGTGCCAGCAGACGGGTCCAAGAGACCCAGTACTTC. Amino acids: CASRRVQETQYF.

This clonotype was picked up many times. The gene calls are TRBV15 and TRBJ1-2, with D maybe TRBD1 (6 bases). The V gene's germline CDR1 is LNHNV and CDR2 YYDKDF (reference sequence). Trimming pared 5 bases from V and 5 bases from J, leaving 15 bases between. This CDR3 has 14 amino acids. The CDR3 DNA follows: TGTGCCACCAGCTCCGATAGGACAGCATATGGCTACACCTTC. Encoded protein: CATSSDRTAYGYTF.

The chain links TRBV5-1 to TRBJ2-6; no reliable D call. This CDR3 is built from 16 residues. The germline gives CDR1 SGHRS, CDR2 YFSETQ. V was pared by 0 bases and J by 0 bases, with 7 bases between. The CDR3 DNA is TGCGCCAGCAGCTTGGGCCAGAGCTCTGGGGCCAACGTCCTGACTTTC. This encodes CASSLGQSSGANVLTF.

The V gene is TRBV7-8, the J gene TRBJ2-7; TRBD1 matches at 9 bases. Germline V gene data show CDR1 as SGHVS and CDR2 as FQNEAQ. The junction had 12 bases not matched to a gene; V was cut back by 4 bases and J by 11 bases. The CDR3 is made up of 14 amino acids. CDR3 protein: CASSSRDRDFGKYF. CDR3 bases: TGTGCCAGCAGCTCGCGGGACAGGGACTTTGGAAAGTACTTC.

This clonotype was seen only a few times. In nucleotides, the CDR3 is TGTGCCAGCAGTAAGGGCTCGAGCAATCAGCCCCAGCATTTT. Its translation: CASSKGSSNQPQHF. The chain uses TRBV2 and TRBJ1-5, with D uncertain. The V gene's germline CDR1 is SNHLY and CDR2 FYNNEI. The V end lost 5 bases, the J end lost 1 base, and 9 bases lay between the germline ends. The CDR3 is 14 amino acids.